The next 25 T cell receptor beta chains were all read from a single sample in a study of blood T cell repertoires in COVID-19. Generated by immunoSEQ multiplex PCR, the TCRdb table keeps only in-frame clones and is missing some. The sample has approximately 80,000 clones; roughly 79% are singletons. Sequencing was done on a sample of peripheral blood. These receptors were collected from a human donor in a cohort sampled during active COVID-19.

The rearrangement links TRBV30 to TRBJ2-7; D is uncertain. Trimming removed 2 bases at V and 3 bases at J, with 8 bases between. Germline assignment: CDR1 GTSNPN and CDR2 SVGIG (reference sequence). The CDR3 has 12 amino acids. The CDR3 is CAWSNSHYEQYV. CDR3 sequence (DNA): TGTGCCTGGAGTAACAGTCACTACGAGCAGTACGTC.

CDR3 nucleotide sequence: TGTGCCAGCACTGTGATAGGAGGGAACACTGAAGCTTTCTTT. The encoded protein is CASTVIGGNTEAFF. This chain uses TRBV5-4 with TRBJ1-1, with D hard to call. The CDR3 is 14 residues long. Trimming shortened V by 6 bases and J by 1 base, and 13 bases separated the two germline ends. Germline V gene data show CDR1 as SGHNT and CDR2 as YYREEE (reference sequence).

CDR3 sequence reads: CASNGDRGREYGYTF. The CDR3 coding sequence is TGTGCCAGTAACGGGGACAGGGGGCGTGAGTATGGCTACACCTTC. V usage is TRBV19 and J usage is TRBJ1-2; TRBD1 matches 12 bases. CDR1 is LNHDA, CDR2 SQIVND, per germline (reference sequence). V was clipped by 7 bases and J by 5 bases; unmatched bases: 8. This CDR3 comprises 15 residues.

The chain uses TRBV25-1 and TRBJ1-1, with 8 bases that match TRBD1. The V and J ends lost 5 bases and 4 bases, in that order; junction bases with no gene match: 9. CDR1 MGHDK and CDR2 SYGVNS come from the germline V gene. This CDR3 is built from 15 residues. The CDR3, as DNA: TGTGCCAGCAGTAAATCAACAGGGGGAATCACTGAAGCTTTCTTT. Translating gives CASSKSTGGITEAFF.

This clone was counted at least ten times. The J gene is TRBJ2-7, the V gene TRBV12-3 or TRBV12-4; D possibly corresponds to TRBD2 (6 bases). V lost 6 bases and J lost 5, with 14 bases in between. The CDR3 spans 13 residues. The chain's CDR3 is CASSPIPGDEQYV. DNA for the CDR3: TGTGCCAGCAGCCCTATCCCGGGGGACGAGCAGTACGTC.

This clone was counted ten times or more. The V gene is TRBV6-4, the J gene TRBJ2-1, with 8 bases identical to TRBD1. This CDR3 spans 14 amino acids. The V gene's germline CDR1 is MRHNA and CDR2 SNTAGT. The V gene end was trimmed by 4 bases and the J gene end by 5 bases; junction bases not matched to a gene: 4. In DNA, the CDR3 is TGTGCCAGCAGTGTTCAGGGGGCGGACAATGAGCAGTTCTTC. This gives the protein CASSVQGADNEQFF.

The gene calls are TRBV24-1 and TRBJ2-3, with no clear D. Germline lookup yields CDR1 KGHDR and CDR2 SFDVKD. Trimming took off 2 bases at V and 2 bases at J, with 13 bases between the two ends. CDR3 size: 16 residues. DNA of the CDR3: TGTGCCACCAGTGATTCGAGACTGATTAACACAGATACGCAGTATTTT. Its translation is CATSDSRLINTDTQYF.

This clone has a handful of counts. The chain joins TRBV21-1 to TRBJ2-3; the table's TRBD1 call for D was not verified on the DNA. TRBV21-1 represents a pseudogene. The CDR3 loop spans 18 amino acids. The CDR3 loop reads CASSTKTGTVYSTDTQYF. For the CDR3, the DNA is TGTGCCAGCAGCACCAAAACCGGGACAGTCTATAGCACAGATACGCAGTATTTT.

This chain uses TRBV6-2 or TRBV6-3 with TRBJ2-1; 8 bases match TRBD1. The CDR3 is made up of 15 amino acids. From germline, CDR1 is MNHEY and CDR2 SVGEGT. J was trimmed by 6 bases and V by 6 bases; bases with no gene match: 10. This chain's CDR3 is CASSPGQGRVNEQFF. The CDR3 DNA reads as TGTGCCAGCAGCCCCGGACAGGGCCGGGTCAATGAGCAGTTCTTC.

This chain joins TRBV20-1 and TRBJ2-4; D perhaps matches TRBD2 (6 bases). V dropped 3 bases and J dropped 9 bases, with 9 bases sitting between them. This CDR3 is built from 11 residues. Germline V gives CDR1 DFQATT, CDR2 SNEGSKA (reference sequence). CDR3 nucleotide sequence: TGCAGTGCTAGGGTGGGGGGCATTCAGTACTTC. Its protein product is CSARVGGIQYF.

This clone was seen more than once but under ten times. The rearrangement uses TRBV18 and TRBJ1-1; D is uncertain. Germline V lookup: CDR1 KGHSH, CDR2 LQKENI. V was pared by 5 bases and J by 1 base, with 8 bases between. This CDR3 is built from 13 residues. The CDR3 coding sequence is TGTGCCAGCTCAAGAGAACCGAACACTGAAGCTTTCTTT. This translates into CASSREPNTEAFF.

This clone appeared a few times. This rearrangement joins TRBV12-3 or TRBV12-4 to TRBJ1-1; 8 bases fit TRBD1. The CDR3 consists of 13 residues. Losses at the gene ends were 5 bases for V and 4 bases for J; bases not matched to a gene: 3. The CDR3 nucleotides are TGTGCCAGCAGTCGGACAGGGATCACTGAAGCTTTCTTT. This encodes CASSRTGITEAFF.

The chain carries TRBV24-1 and TRBJ2-5; a possible D gene is TRBD2 (6 bases). V was trimmed by 3 bases and J by 5 bases, leaving 15 bases between them. The CDR3 runs to 15 residues. Germline assignment: CDR1 KGHDR and CDR2 SFDVKD. CDR3 sequence reads: CATSDQGGVGETQYF. The DNA of the CDR3 is TGTGCCACCAGTGATCAAGGAGGGGTAGGGGAGACCCAGTACTTC.

The chain recombines TRBV4-3 with TRBJ1-2; D is unclear. This CDR3 is 17 amino acids long. Between the trimmed V and J ends, which lost 0 bases and 1 base, there was a span of 15 bases. CDR1 is LGHNA, CDR2 YSLEER, per germline. The DNA of the CDR3 is TGCGCCAGCAGCCAAGAAAGGATCGTCGGGGATAACTATGGCTACACCTTC. Protein sequence: CASSQERIVGDNYGYTF.

The chain uses TRBV19 and TRBJ2-1, with 7 bases that match TRBD2. The germline CDR1 and CDR2 sequences are LNHDA and SQIVND (reference sequence). The V gene end was trimmed by 2 bases and the J gene end by 6 bases; junction bases not matched to a gene: 7. This CDR3 has 15 residues. The CDR3 loop reads CASSIRAGVPNEQFF. The CDR3 DNA reads TGTGCCAGTAGTATAAGGGCGGGGGTCCCCAATGAGCAGTTCTTC.

The chain has TRBV4-1 and TRBJ2-2; 7 bases fit TRBD1. V shed 4 bases and J 4 bases; nucleotides not matched to a gene: 0. Germline CDR1 is MGHRA and CDR2 is YSYEKL. The CDR3 contains 13 residues. CDR3: CASSRDSTGELFF. The CDR3 DNA sequence: TGCGCCAGCAGCCGGGACAGCACCGGGGAGCTGTTTTTT.

This sequence joins TRBV27 and TRBJ2-1; D possibly corresponds to TRBD2 (6 bases). In germline, CDR1 is MNHEY, CDR2 SMNVEV (reference sequence). This CDR3 is 17 amino acids long. With 5 bases removed from V and 3 bases from J, the gap between germline ends came to 20 bases. The CDR3 DNA reads as TGTGCCAGCAGTCGGGGGAATCCGGGACTTATCTACAATGAGCAGTTCTTC. Translated: CASSRGNPGLIYNEQFF.

In DNA form, the CDR3 reads TGTGCCAGCAGTTCCATGACTAGCGGACGGTGGGGAGAGACCCAGTACTTC. It yields the protein CASSSMTSGRWGETQYF. V and J are TRBV27 and TRBJ2-5; 9 bases line up with TRBD2. With 4 bases clipped from V and 4 bases from J, the junction kept 13 bases outside the gene matches. This CDR3 comprises 17 residues. Germline CDR1 and CDR2: MNHEY and SMNVEV (reference sequence).

The V call is TRBV19, the J call TRBJ1-5, with TRBD1 matching 11 bases. The CDR3 covers 16 residues. V shed 8 bases and J 4 bases; nucleotides not matched to a gene: 10. Germline values: CDR1 LNHDA, CDR2 SQIVND (reference sequence). Here the CDR3 DNA reads TGTGCCAGTTATTCACCGGGACAGGGGGTAAATCAGCCCCAGCATTTT. Its translation is CASYSPGQGVNQPQHF.

The genes are TRBV9 and TRBJ2-3; possible D gene TRBD2, 5 bases. The CDR3 has 15 amino acids. CDR1 and CDR2 from the germline V gene are SGDLS and YYNGEE. Trimming cost V 0 bases and J 1 base, with 9 bases left between them. The CDR3 nucleotides are TGTGCCAGCAGCGTAGCGGGGAGTGGCACAGATACGCAGTATTTT. Amino acids: CASSVAGSGTDTQYF.

The chain has TRBV2 and TRBJ2-1; perhaps TRBD2 as D (5 bases). Germline CDR1 and CDR2: SNHLY and FYNNEI. The CDR3 is 15 amino acids. The germline V and J ends were trimmed by 9 bases and 0 bases, with 15 bases remaining between them. The CDR3 region has the DNA TGTGCCAGGGCCTCCGGGGATAGCTCCTACAATGAGCAGTTCTTC. This gives the protein CARASGDSSYNEQFF. The full variable domain, in which reference TRBV2 and TRBJ2-1 provide the parts outside the CDR3, is EPEVTQTPSHQVTQMGQEVILRCVPISNHLYFYWYRQILGQKVEFLVSFYNNEISEKSEIFDDQFSVERPDGSNFTLKIRSTKLEDSAMYFCARASGDSSYNEQFFGPGTRLTVL.

The V gene is TRBV7-9, the J gene TRBJ2-1, with 8 bases aligning to TRBD1. The V gene end was trimmed by 4 bases and the J gene end by 9 bases; junction bases not matched to a gene: 14. The V gene's germline CDR1 is SEHNR and CDR2 FQNEAQ (reference sequence). This CDR3 is 16 amino acids long. In nucleotides, the CDR3 is TGTGCCAGCAGCTGGGACAGGAATCCAGCCTGGGGTGAGCAGTTCTTC. It specifies CASSWDRNPAWGEQFF.

V and J are TRBV2 and TRBJ2-3, with a possible D match to TRBD1 (6 bases). The CDR3 spans 15 residues. V lost 5 bases to trimming and J lost 5 bases, with 17 bases between them. Germline V gene data show CDR1 as SNHLY and CDR2 as FYNNEI. The CDR3 loop reads CASSFRDKVVDTQYF. Here the CDR3 DNA reads TGTGCCAGCAGTTTCCGGGACAAAGTGGTAGATACGCAGTATTTT.

The V and J genes are TRBV7-9 and TRBJ1-6; TRBD1 might be the D (6 bases). In germline, CDR1 is SEHNR, CDR2 FQNEAQ (reference sequence). This CDR3 has 16 amino acids. V gave up 5 bases and J gave up 7 bases, with 18 bases separating them. The CDR3 nucleotides are TGTGCCAGCAGCCCAGGAACGACAGGTTACAATTCACCCCTCCACTTT. Translated: CASSPGTTGYNSPLHF.

This clone occurred a few times. The CDR3 DNA sequence: TGTGCCAGCACGATTGACAGGGCTAGGCCCCTCCACTTT. As protein: CASTIDRARPLHF. The chain carries TRBV6-5 and TRBJ1-6; TRBD1 matches 7 bases. The CDR3 loop spans 13 amino acids. The V segment lost 7 bases and the J segment 13 bases; nucleotides outside the gene matches: 10. Germline values: CDR1 MNHEY, CDR2 SVGAGI.